The text below deals with one T cell receptor (beta chain). What it recognizes is unknown. TCRdb's copy holds only in-frame clones and misses some; the assay was immunoSEQ multiplex PCR. The profile shows approximately 200,000 clones, around 84% of them singletons. Trimming left V 8 bases short and J 5 bases short, with 22 bases between. The CDR3 contains 15 residues. Germline V gene sequence: CDR1 LNHDA, CDR2 SQIVND (reference sequence). This entry comes from a study of cytomegalovirus exposure and HLA in healthy donors. Whole-study results and caveats: Among TCR sequences, most were rare, though some public TCRs appeared in many donors. The classifier, whose performance was assessed in both the original and validation cohorts, reportedly diagnosed cytomegalovirus status with high specificity and sensitivity.

This receptor was identified in a man aged 18 to 35 in good health and CMV-seropositive. J is TRBJ2-7 and V is TRBV19, with D maybe TRBD1 (5 bases). The sequencing input was PBMCs. The CDR3 is CASRSRSGRADEQYF. The DNA of the CDR3 is TGTGCCAGTCGCTCGAGGTCCGGCAGGGCGGACGAGCAGTACTTC.